This T cell receptor beta chain came from a study of technical replicates of blood from a handful of donors. Sequenced by immunoSEQ multiplex PCR; TCRdb stores in-frame clones only, minus some. The table shows tens of thousands of clones, with approximately 90% occurring only once. This CDR3 spans 13 amino acids. From germline, CDR1 is LGHNA and CDR2 YSLEER. Trimming removed 2 bases at V and 2 bases at J, with 5 bases between. This chain connects TRBV4-3 to TRBJ2-3; no reliable D call. Sequencing was done on a sample of T cells isolated from PBMCs. This receptor was identified in a human donor in good health. The CDR3, as DNA: TGCGCCAGCAGCCAAATATACACAGATACGCAGTATTTT. Encoded protein: CASSQIYTDTQYF.